This is a list of T cell receptor beta chains from one sample in a study of T cells in Graves' hyperthyroidism and ophthalmopathy. TCRdb ran MiXCR on the multiplex PCR reads and lists one entry per CDR3 protein. The sample holds about 360,000 distinct CDR3 sequences; just under 25% are singletons and the top ten take less than 75%. The specimen sequenced was blood. The receptors originated from a man aged 50 to 60 with Graves' hyperthyroidism. Each CDR3 is given without its conserved first and last residue. A D gene is named only where the DNA matches it firmly. Size tells how often a clone was seen (once, few, many) or the class of an expanded clone, and some rows leave it out.

CDR3	size	D	V	J
ASTRWGASYNEQF	NA	NA	TRBV9	TRBJ2-1
SARAPPGLAGVLAKTIQY	NA	TRBD2	TRBV20-1	TRBJ2-4
SAEPRDRVKETQY	NA	TRBD1	TRBV20-1	TRBJ2-5
AWSVGVVEKLF	few	NA	TRBV30	TRBJ1-4
ATSPMGLAGDEQY	NA	TRBD2	TRBV14	TRBJ2-7
VSSVNGDSFSYEQY	NA	TRBD1	TRBV9	TRBJ2-7
ASTSNNEQF	NA	NA	TRBV12-3/TRBV12-4	TRBJ2-1
ASSQEDNRSHQPQH	NA	NA	TRBV13	TRBJ1-5
ASSQESGGNQPQH	NA	NA	TRBV3-1	TRBJ1-5
AILRGQGYEQY	many	TRBD1	TRBV28	TRBJ2-7
AISEGNYGYT	NA	NA	TRBV10-3	TRBJ1-2
SAREGPSTDTQY	NA	NA	TRBV20-1	TRBJ2-3
ASWDMNTEAF	many	NA	TRBV28	TRBJ1-1
ASRKPGTSGRAHNVEQF	NA	TRBD2	TRBV12-3/TRBV12-4	TRBJ2-1
ASSRRREVTGELF	NA	TRBD2	TRBV19	TRBJ2-2
SAEVAKNIQY	NA	NA	TRBV20-1	TRBJ2-4
ASSIPRRTEAF	NA	NA	TRBV19	TRBJ1-1
ASSVQAGGTYEQY	NA	TRBD2	TRBV7-9	TRBJ2-7
ASSPGSSGANVLT	few	NA	TRBV6-1	TRBJ2-6
ASSLSWMYNEQF	many	NA	TRBV11-2	TRBJ2-1
ASSLDRVQPQH	NA	NA	TRBV12-3/TRBV12-4	TRBJ1-5
ASSVTETSGIRDEQY	NA	TRBD2	TRBV9	TRBJ2-7
ASGLVLRGLASEQY	NA	TRBD2	TRBV12-5	TRBJ2-7
ASSRDLTGQQF	few	NA	TRBV3-1	TRBJ2-1
ASSYDSFYGYT	NA	NA	TRBV6-5	TRBJ1-2
ASSYILDNRGPQY	NA	NA	TRBV7-8	TRBJ2-5
ASSLVGGWEQY	NA	TRBD1	TRBV5-1	TRBJ2-7
ASSYSKGGLETQY	few	NA	TRBV6-6	TRBJ2-5
ASLATVLNQPQH	few	NA	TRBV28	TRBJ1-5
ASSNRDRGRNYGYT	NA	TRBD1	TRBV19	TRBJ1-2
ASSVEVGTGETQY	NA	TRBD1	TRBV9	TRBJ2-5